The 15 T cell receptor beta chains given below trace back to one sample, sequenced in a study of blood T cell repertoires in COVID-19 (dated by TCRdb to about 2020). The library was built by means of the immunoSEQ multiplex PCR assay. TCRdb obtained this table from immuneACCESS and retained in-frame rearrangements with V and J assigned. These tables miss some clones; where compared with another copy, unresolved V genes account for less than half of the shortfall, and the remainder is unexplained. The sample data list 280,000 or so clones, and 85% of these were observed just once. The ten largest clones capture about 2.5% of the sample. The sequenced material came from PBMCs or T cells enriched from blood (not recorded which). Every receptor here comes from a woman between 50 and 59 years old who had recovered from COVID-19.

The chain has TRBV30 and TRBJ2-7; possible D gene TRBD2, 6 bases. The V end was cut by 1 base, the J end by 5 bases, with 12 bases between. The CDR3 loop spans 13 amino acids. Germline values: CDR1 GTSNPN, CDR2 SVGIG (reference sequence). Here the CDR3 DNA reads TGTGCCTGGAGTGCCAACGGGGGAAACGAGCAGTACTTC. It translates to CAWSANGGNEQYF.

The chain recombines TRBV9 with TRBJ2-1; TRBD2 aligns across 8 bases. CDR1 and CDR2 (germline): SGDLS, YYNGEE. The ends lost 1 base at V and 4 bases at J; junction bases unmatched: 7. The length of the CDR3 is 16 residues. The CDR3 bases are TGTGCCAGCAGCGTAAGGGCGGGGGGAGCTTACAATGAGCAGTTCTTC. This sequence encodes CASSVRAGGAYNEQFF.

DNA for the CDR3: TGTGCCAGCAGTAGGACCCTCGGGGATCAGCCCCAGCATTTT. Translation gives CASSRTLGDQPQHF. The rearrangement joins TRBV6-5 to TRBJ1-5; D gene unclear. CDR1 MNHEY and CDR2 SVGAGI come from the germline V gene. Trimming pared 5 bases from V and 5 bases from J, leaving 13 bases between. The CDR3 consists of 14 residues.

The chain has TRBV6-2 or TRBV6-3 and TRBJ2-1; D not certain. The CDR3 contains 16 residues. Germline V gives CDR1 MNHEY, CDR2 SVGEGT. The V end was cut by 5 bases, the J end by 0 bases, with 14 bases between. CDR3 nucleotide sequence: TGTGCCAGCAGTACCCCTCGACTTACCTCCTACAATGAGCAGTTCTTC. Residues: CASSTPRLTSYNEQFF.

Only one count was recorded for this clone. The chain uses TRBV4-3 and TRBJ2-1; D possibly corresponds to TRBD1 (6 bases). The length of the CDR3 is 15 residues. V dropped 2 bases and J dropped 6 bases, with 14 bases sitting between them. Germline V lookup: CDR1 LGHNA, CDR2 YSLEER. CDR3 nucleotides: TGCGCCAGCAGCCAATCACAGGGTACGAGCAATGAGCAGTTCTTC. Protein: CASSQSQGTSNEQFF.

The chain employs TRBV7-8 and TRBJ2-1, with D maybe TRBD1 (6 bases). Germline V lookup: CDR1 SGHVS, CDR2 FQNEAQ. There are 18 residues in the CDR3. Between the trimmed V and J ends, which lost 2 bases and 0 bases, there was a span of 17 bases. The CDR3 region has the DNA TGTGCCAGCAGCTTAAGTTTAACGCAAGGGGGCTCCTACAATGAGCAGTTCTTC. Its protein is CASSLSLTQGGSYNEQFF.

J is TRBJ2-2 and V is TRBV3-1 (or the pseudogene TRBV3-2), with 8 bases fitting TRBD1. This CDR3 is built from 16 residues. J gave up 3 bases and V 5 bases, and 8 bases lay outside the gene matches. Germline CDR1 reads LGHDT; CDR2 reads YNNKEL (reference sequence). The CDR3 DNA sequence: TGTGCCAGCAGCAAGAGACAGGGGTACGACACCGGGGAGCTGTTTTTT. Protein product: CASSKRQGYDTGELFF.

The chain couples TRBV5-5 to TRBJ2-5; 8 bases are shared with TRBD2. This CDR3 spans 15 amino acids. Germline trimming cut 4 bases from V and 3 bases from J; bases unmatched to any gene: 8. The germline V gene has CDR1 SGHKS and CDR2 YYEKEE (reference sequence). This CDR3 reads CASSLSGTREETQYF. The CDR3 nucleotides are TGTGCCAGCAGCCTCTCCGGGACTAGGGAAGAGACCCAGTACTTC.

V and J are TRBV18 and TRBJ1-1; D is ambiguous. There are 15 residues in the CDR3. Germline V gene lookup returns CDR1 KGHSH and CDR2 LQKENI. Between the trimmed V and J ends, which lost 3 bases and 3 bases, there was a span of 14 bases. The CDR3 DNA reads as TGTGCCAGCTCACCTCGTAGAACCTCTGACACTGAAGCTTTCTTT. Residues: CASSPRRTSDTEAFF.

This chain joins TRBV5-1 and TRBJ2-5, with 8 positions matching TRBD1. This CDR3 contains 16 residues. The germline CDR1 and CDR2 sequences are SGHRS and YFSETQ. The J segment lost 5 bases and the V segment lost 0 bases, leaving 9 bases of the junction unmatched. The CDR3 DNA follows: TGCGCCAGCAGCTTGGGACAGGGGCTACTCCCGGAGACCCAGTACTTC. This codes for CASSLGQGLLPETQYF. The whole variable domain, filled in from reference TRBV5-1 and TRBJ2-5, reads KAGVTQTPRYLIKTRGQQVTLSCSPISGHRSVSWYQQTPGQGLQFLFEYFSETQRNKGNFPGRFSGRQFSNSRSEMNVSTLELGDSALYLCASSLGQGLLPETQYFGPGTRLLVL.

CDR3: CASSLNPGQPNYGYTF. CDR3 in DNA: TGCGCCAGCAGCTTGAACCCGGGACAGCCTAACTATGGCTACACCTTC. The gene calls are TRBV5-1 and TRBJ1-2; TRBD1 matches at 7 bases. The V and J ends lost 1 base and 0 bases, in that order; junction bases with no gene match: 6. CDR3 length equals 16 residues. CDR1 is SGHRS and CDR2 is YFSETQ in the germline V gene.

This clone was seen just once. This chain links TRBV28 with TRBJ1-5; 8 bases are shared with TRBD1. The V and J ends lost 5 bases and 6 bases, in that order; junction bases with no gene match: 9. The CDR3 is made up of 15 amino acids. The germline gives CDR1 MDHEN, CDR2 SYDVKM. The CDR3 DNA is TGTGCCAGCAGTCCGGGGCAGGGGGCGCGTCAGCCCCAGCATTTT. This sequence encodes CASSPGQGARQPQHF.

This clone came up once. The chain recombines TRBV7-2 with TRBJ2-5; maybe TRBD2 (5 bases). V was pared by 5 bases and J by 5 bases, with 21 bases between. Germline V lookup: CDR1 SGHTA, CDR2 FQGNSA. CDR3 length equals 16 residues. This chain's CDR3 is CASSAGRLTLLETQYF. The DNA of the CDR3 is TGTGCCAGCAGCGCCGGCCGACTAACCCTATTGGAGACCCAGTACTTC.

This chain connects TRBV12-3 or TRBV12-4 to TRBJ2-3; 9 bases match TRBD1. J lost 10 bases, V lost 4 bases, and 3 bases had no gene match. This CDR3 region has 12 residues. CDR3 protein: CASSSTGGAQYF. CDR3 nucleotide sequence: TGTGCCAGCAGTTCGACAGGGGGGGCGCAGTATTTT.

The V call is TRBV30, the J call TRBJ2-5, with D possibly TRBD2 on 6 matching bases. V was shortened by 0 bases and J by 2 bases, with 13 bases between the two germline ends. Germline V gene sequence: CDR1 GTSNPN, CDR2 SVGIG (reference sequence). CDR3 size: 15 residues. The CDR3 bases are TGTGCCTGGAGTGTGGGTGCGGGGAGACAAGAGACCCAGTACTTC. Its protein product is CAWSVGAGRQETQYF.